This T cell receptor beta chain was sequenced for a study of blood T cell repertoires in COVID-19. About the study: In each case, the material was cDNA or gDNA derived from T cells, B-cell-depleted T cells, or PBMCs.

As processed by the authors: Amplification of reference gene primers was used by the study to estimate nucleated cell counts. Clones were read by immunoSEQ multiplex PCR, and TCRdb kept only the in-frame ones, dropping some. For V, J and clone size, that table is used; D and trimming come from the DNA. The data hold about 180,000 clones, with over 75% observed a single time. This CDR3 spans 16 amino acids. V trimming: 4 bases; J trimming: 0 bases; junction bases outside the gene matches: 6. The germline V gene encodes CDR1 SGHTA and CDR2 FQGNSA. The study recruited people aged roughly 18 to 89 years across some 23 US areas. Before being deemed recovered, Cohort 3 donors had two negative PCRs, clearance, or symptom resolution.

This clonotype was obtained from a woman younger than 30 who had recovered from COVID-19. Sequencing used PBMCs or T cells enriched from blood (not recorded which). V gene TRBV7-2 combines with J gene TRBJ1-2, with TRBD1 matching 9 bases. The DNA for the CDR3 is TGTGCCAGCAGCTCGAACAGGGGGCGGTCTAACTATGGCTACACCTTC. Translated: CASSSNRGRSNYGYTF.